These 28 T cell receptor beta chains originate from one sample sequenced in a study of T cell responses to AZD1222 COVID-19 vaccine. Produced via immunoSEQ multiplex PCR; TCRdb's table is partial and in-frame only. The repertoire includes 140,000 to 150,000 clones, roughly nine tenths of them detected once, and 3.5% to 4% sits in the top ten. The sequencing used peripheral blood, collected 28 days after the second AZD1222 dose. Receptor source: an adult who received the AZD1222 COVID-19 vaccine.

The chain is built from TRBV19 and TRBJ2-3, with 9 bases matching TRBD2. CDR3 size: 15 residues. Germline V lookup: CDR1 LNHDA, CDR2 SQIVND (reference sequence). V gave up 3 bases and J gave up 3 bases; unmatched junction bases: 4. CDR3 nucleotide sequence: TGTGCCAGTAGTATGAGTAGCGGGGGAACAGATACGCAGTATTTT. Protein sequence: CASSMSSGGTDTQYF.

This chain uses TRBV3-1 (or the pseudogene TRBV3-2) with TRBJ2-7, with D possibly being TRBD1 or TRBD2 (5 bases each). Germline CDR1 and CDR2: LGHDT and YNNKEL (reference sequence). V shed 2 bases and J shed 0 bases, with 8 bases lying between them. The CDR3 loop spans 14 amino acids. CDR3: CASSQMGVSYEQYF. The CDR3 nucleotides read TGTGCCAGCAGCCAAATGGGGGTCTCCTACGAGCAGTACTTC.

The chain carries TRBV11-3 and TRBJ2-2, with TRBD1 as a possible D gene (5 bases). Deletions cut 3 bases from V and 5 bases from J, with 7 bases between. In germline, CDR1 is SGHNT, CDR2 YENEEA. This CDR3 comprises 13 residues. CDR3 sequence (DNA): TGTGCCAGCAGCTTCCCAGGGACCGGGGAGCTGTTTTTT. It is translated as CASSFPGTGELFF.

The chain employs TRBV2 and TRBJ2-2; 12 bases are a match to TRBD1. The CDR3 runs 16 residues. Trimming removed 5 bases from V and 5 bases from J; junction bases left unmatched: 6. In germline, CDR1 is SNHLY, CDR2 FYNNEI. The CDR3 loop reads CASSPGTGGETGELFF. CDR3 in DNA: TGTGCCAGCAGTCCCGGGACAGGGGGCGAAACCGGGGAGCTGTTTTTT.

The chain has TRBV18 and TRBJ2-1, with 8 bases matching TRBD2. V lost 2 bases to trimming and J lost 7 bases; unmatched junction nucleotides: 7. The CDR3 totals 15 residues. Germline lookup yields CDR1 KGHSH and CDR2 LQKENI. The CDR3 nucleotides read TGTGCCAGCTCACCAAGGGCTAGCGGGCTGAATGAGCAGTTCTTC. Protein sequence: CASSPRASGLNEQFF.

The V gene is TRBV19, the J gene TRBJ1-2; D is possibly TRBD1 (5 bases). The germline CDR1 and CDR2 sequences are LNHDA and SQIVND (reference sequence). With 3 bases removed from V and 2 bases from J, the gap between germline ends came to 13 bases. The CDR3 totals 15 residues. Written as DNA, the CDR3 is TGTGCCAGTAGTATCCTTAGGGACGGGAACTATGGCTACACCTTC. Translation: CASSILRDGNYGYTF.

J is TRBJ2-2 and V is TRBV5-4; D unclear. Germline assignment: CDR1 SGHNT and CDR2 YYREEE (reference sequence). CDR3 size: 12 residues. Trimming took off 8 bases at V and 5 bases at J, with 10 bases between the two ends. CDR3 amino acids: CASVLETGELFF. CDR3 bases: TGTGCCAGTGTGCTAGAGACCGGGGAGCTGTTTTTT.

V is TRBV6-2 or TRBV6-3 and J is TRBJ2-7; TRBD2 aligns across 11 bases. V shed 2 bases, J shed 2 bases, and the junction held 2 bases outside the gene matches. Germline CDR1 is MNHEY and CDR2 is SVGEGT. This CDR3 region has 15 residues. CDR3 in DNA: TGTGCCAGCAGTTACGCGACTAGCGGGGCCTACGAGCAGTACTTC. Translating it yields CASSYATSGAYEQYF.

The rearrangement uses TRBV7-8 and TRBJ2-1, with 13 bases identical to TRBD2. V lost 2 bases and J lost 4; bases outside the gene matches: 5. This CDR3 is built from 17 residues. The germline CDR1 and CDR2 sequences are SGHVS and FQNEAQ. CDR3 sequence reads: CASSLLGLAGVYNEQFF. DNA for the CDR3: TGTGCCAGCAGCTTACTTGGACTAGCGGGAGTTTACAATGAGCAGTTCTTC.

This rearrangement joins TRBV6-5 to TRBJ1-6; 7 nucleotides line up with TRBD1. With V trimmed by 2 bases and J by 6 bases, 7 bases remained unmatched. CDR1 and CDR2 (germline): MNHEY, SVGAGI. The CDR3 runs to 16 residues. The CDR3 region is CASSYPRDRSNSPLHF. For the CDR3, the DNA is TGTGCCAGCAGTTACCCCCGGGACAGAAGTAATTCACCCCTCCACTTT.

This rearrangement joins TRBV30 to TRBJ1-1; possibly TRBD1 for D (6 bases). The CDR3 loop spans 14 amino acids. Germline CDR1 and CDR2: GTSNPN and SVGIG (reference sequence). V dropped 1 base and J dropped 1 base, with 10 bases sitting between them. The CDR3 DNA reads TGTGCCTGGAGTGCAGGACAGAGGAACACTGAAGCTTTCTTT. Translating it yields CAWSAGQRNTEAFF.

This chain's CDR3 is CASPPPGGSTGELFF. In nucleotides, the CDR3 is TGTGCCAGTCCCCCCCCGGGGGGCTCCACCGGGGAGCTGTTTTTT. The chain links TRBV19 to TRBJ2-2; D might be TRBD2 (7 bases). Trimming removed 8 bases at V and 4 bases at J, with 17 bases between. CDR1 and CDR2 (germline): LNHDA, SQIVND (reference sequence). The CDR3 extends over 15 amino acids.

V and J are TRBV3-1 (or the pseudogene TRBV3-2) and TRBJ2-1; D is possibly TRBD1 (5 bases). From germline, CDR1 is LGHDT and CDR2 YNNKEL (reference sequence). The V end lost 0 bases, the J end lost 2 bases, and 8 bases lay between the germline ends. The CDR3 runs 15 residues. CDR3 in amino acids: CASSQDQGPYNEQFF. CDR3 nucleotide sequence: TGTGCCAGCAGCCAAGATCAGGGCCCCTACAATGAGCAGTTCTTC.

V and J are TRBV7-3 and TRBJ2-1, with 10 bases identical to TRBD2. CDR3 length: 18 residues. The germline gives CDR1 SGHTA, CDR2 FQGTGA. The J segment lost 0 bases and the V segment lost 5 bases, leaving 10 bases of the junction unmatched. CDR3 loop: CASSTRLAGPSSYNEQFF. In DNA, the CDR3 is TGTGCCAGCAGCACCAGACTAGCGGGCCCGAGCTCCTACAATGAGCAGTTCTTC.

This rearrangement joins TRBV6-6 to TRBJ1-1, with 9 positions matching TRBD1. This CDR3 region has 16 residues. Trimming cost V 2 bases and J 1 base; bases outside gene matches: 5. CDR1 is MNHNY and CDR2 is SVGAGI in the germline V gene (reference sequence). The CDR3 DNA sequence: TGTGCCAGCAGTTACGGGACAGGGAAGGGGAACACTGAAGCTTTCTTT. Its protein is CASSYGTGKGNTEAFF.

The chain carries TRBV5-1 and TRBJ1-2; 11 bases are shared with TRBD1. The CDR3 totals 15 residues. Germline V gives CDR1 SGHRS, CDR2 YFSETQ. Germline trimming cut 2 bases from V and 8 bases from J; bases unmatched to any gene: 8. Here the CDR3 reads CASSFRDRGEKGYTF. Here the CDR3 DNA reads TGCGCCAGCAGCTTCCGGGACAGGGGGGAGAAGGGCTACACCTTC.

The V gene is TRBV5-1, the J gene TRBJ2-5; D is uncertain. Germline-derived CDR1 and CDR2 are SGHRS and YFSETQ. Trimming took 0 bases from V and 2 from J, leaving 8 bases between them. There are 14 residues in the CDR3. CDR3 loop: CASSLVVGQETQYF. In DNA, the CDR3 is TGCGCCAGCAGCTTGGTAGTGGGTCAAGAGACCCAGTACTTC.

This clone has just one count. The rearrangement joins TRBV5-1 to TRBJ2-3, with TRBD2 matching over 10 bases. This CDR3 has 16 amino acids. Looked up from germline, CDR1 is SGHRS and CDR2 is YFSETQ. V lost 3 bases and J lost 1; bases outside the gene matches: 5. CDR3 DNA: TGCGCCAGCAGCTCTCTAAGCGGGGGGGGCACAGATACGCAGTATTTT. It encodes CASSSLSGGGTDTQYF.

The rearrangement joins TRBV3-1 (or the pseudogene TRBV3-2) to TRBJ2-7; D perhaps matches TRBD2 (6 bases). V was shortened by 0 bases and J by 2 bases, with 14 bases between the two germline ends. Germline V lookup: CDR1 LGHDT, CDR2 YNNKEL (reference sequence). This CDR3 region has 16 residues. The CDR3 DNA reads TGTGCCAGCAGCCAAGATTCGGCAGTAGCGGCCTACGAGCAGTACTTC. Translated: CASSQDSAVAAYEQYF.

The rearrangement links TRBV11-3 to TRBJ1-2, with 9 nucleotides matching TRBD1. Germline loops: CDR1 SGHNT, CDR2 YENEEA. V was clipped by 2 bases and J by 5 bases; unmatched bases: 12. CDR3 size: 17 residues. Written as DNA, the CDR3 is TGTGCCAGCAGCTTAAAACCGGGGGACAGGGTATGGTATGGCTACACCTTC. As protein: CASSLKPGDRVWYGYTF. Filled out from reference TRBV11-3 and TRBJ1-2, the complete variable domain reads EAGVVQSPRYKIIEKKQPVAFWCNPISGHNTLYWYLQNLGQGPELLIRYENEEAVDDSQLPKDRFSAERLKGVDSTLKIQPAELGDSAVYLCASSLKPGDRVWYGYTFGSGTRLTVV.

The chain carries TRBV14 and TRBJ2-7, with D unclear. Trimming removed 1 base at V and 3 bases at J, with 4 bases between. In germline, CDR1 is SGHDN, CDR2 FVKESK. The CDR3 is made up of 12 amino acids. The CDR3 nucleotides read TGTGCCAGCAGCCAAGTGAGCTACGAGCAGTACTTC. Its translation is CASSQVSYEQYF. The entire variable domain, with the rest obtained from reference TRBV14 and TRBJ2-7, is as follows: EAGVTQFPSHSVIEKGQTVTLRCDPISGHDNLYWYRRVMGKEIKFLLHFVKESKQDESGMPNNRFLAERTGGTYSTLKVQPAELEDSGVYFCASSQVSYEQYFGPGTRLTVT.

This clone was detected only a few times. The chain joins TRBV19 to TRBJ2-7; either TRBD1 or TRBD2 may fit D (5 bases each). Germline CDR1 reads LNHDA; CDR2 reads SQIVND (reference sequence). V lost 6 bases, J lost 2 bases, and 20 bases lay in between. This CDR3 is built from 16 residues. CDR3 bases: TGTGCCAGTAGCCGTTTGTTGGGACGGGCTACCTACGAGCAGTACTTC. Its translation is CASSRLLGRATYEQYF. The full variable domain, completed using reference TRBV19 and TRBJ2-7, is DGGITQSPKYLFRKEGQNVTLSCEQNLNHDAMYWYRQDPGQGLRLIYYSQIVNDFQKGDIAEGYSVSREKKESFPLTVTSAQKNPTAFYLCASSRLLGRATYEQYFGPGTRLTVT.

The CDR3 loop is CASSQELGQGPGVQPQHF. The CDR3 coding sequence is TGTGCCAGCAGCCAAGAACTGGGGCAGGGGCCGGGGGTTCAGCCCCAGCATTTT. J is TRBJ1-5 and V is TRBV3-1 (or the pseudogene TRBV3-2); possibly TRBD1 for D (6 bases). V lost 0 bases, J lost 6 bases, and 21 bases lay in between. CDR1 and CDR2 (germline): LGHDT, YNNKEL (reference sequence). The CDR3 covers 18 residues.

The chain couples TRBV3-1 (or the pseudogene TRBV3-2) to TRBJ1-5, with 9 nucleotides matching TRBD1. Germline V gene data show CDR1 as LGHDT and CDR2 as YNNKEL (reference sequence). CDR3 length: 15 amino acids. The V segment lost 3 bases and the J segment 3 bases; nucleotides outside the gene matches: 3. The CDR3 nucleotides read TGTGCCAGCAGCCAGAGGACAGGGGTCAATCAGCCCCAGCATTTT. Translated: CASSQRTGVNQPQHF.

The J gene is TRBJ2-7, the V gene TRBV19; TRBD2 matches 10 bases. CDR3 length equals 15 residues. With V trimmed by 5 bases and J by 1 base, 5 bases remained unmatched. CDR1 is LNHDA and CDR2 is SQIVND in the germline V gene (reference sequence). CDR3 nucleotides: TGTGCCAGTAGTTCGGGACTAGCGCAATCCTACGAGCAGTACTTC. Its protein product is CASSSGLAQSYEQYF.

This rearrangement joins TRBV19 to TRBJ2-6, with D possibly TRBD1 on 5 matching bases. The V gene lost 5 bases and the J gene lost 2 bases, with 16 bases spanning the gap. CDR1 and CDR2 (germline): LNHDA, SQIVND (reference sequence). CDR3 length: 17 residues. As DNA, the CDR3 is TGTGCCAGTAGTGCCGATCACCAAGGGGCTGGGGCCAACGTCCTGACTTTC. This codes for CASSADHQGAGANVLTF. Based on the CDR3 plus reference TRBV19 and TRBJ2-6, the full variable domain is DGGITQSPKYLFRKEGQNVTLSCEQNLNHDAMYWYRQDPGQGLRLIYYSQIVNDFQKGDIAEGYSVSREKKESFPLTVTSAQKNPTAFYLCASSADHQGAGANVLTFGAGSRLTVL.

The chain couples TRBV6-5 to TRBJ1-2; 9 bases are a match to TRBD1. With 2 bases clipped from V and 4 bases from J, the junction kept 2 bases outside the gene matches. This CDR3 has 14 amino acids. Germline CDR1 reads MNHEY; CDR2 reads SVGAGI. The CDR3 bases are TGTGCCAGCAGTTACGTGGACAGGGGCTATGGCTACACCTTC. This sequence encodes CASSYVDRGYGYTF.

The chain combines TRBV19 with TRBJ1-2; D uncertain. The germline V gene encodes CDR1 LNHDA and CDR2 SQIVND (reference sequence). Trimming shortened V by 1 base and J by 6 bases, and 3 bases separated the two germline ends. There are 11 residues in the CDR3. The CDR3 sequence: CASSIGDGYTF. CDR3 nucleotides: TGTGCCAGTAGTATAGGTGATGGCTACACCTTC.